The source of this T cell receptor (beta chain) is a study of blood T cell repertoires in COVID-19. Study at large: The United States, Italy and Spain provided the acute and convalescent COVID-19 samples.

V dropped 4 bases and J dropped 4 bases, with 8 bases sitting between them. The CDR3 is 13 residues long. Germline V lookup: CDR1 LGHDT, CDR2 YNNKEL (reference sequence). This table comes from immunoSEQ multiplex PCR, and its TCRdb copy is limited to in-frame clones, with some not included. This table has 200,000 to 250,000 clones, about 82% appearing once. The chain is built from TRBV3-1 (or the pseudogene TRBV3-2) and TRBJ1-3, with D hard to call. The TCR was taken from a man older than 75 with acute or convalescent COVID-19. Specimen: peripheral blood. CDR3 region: CASSLLEGNTIYF. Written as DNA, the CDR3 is TGTGCCAGCAGCCTACTCGAAGGAAACACCATATATTTT.